The T cell receptor beta chain under discussion was sequenced for a study of blood T cells in healthy people across ages. Study results and limitations: When set beside aged donors, long-lived donors presented more naive CD4+ cells and higher diversity. Possibly confounding the expanded clonotype changes was the fact that donor CMV status was unknown.

The CDR3 spans 13 residues. CDR1 is DFQATT, CDR2 SNEGSKA, per germline (reference sequence). A second PCR of about 6 to 12 cycles used a sample-barcoded 5' primer and a J-beta primer mix. TCRdb reprocessed the 5' RACE reads with MiXCR, giving one entry per CDR3 protein. Of some 1.5 million distinct CDR3 sequences in the sample, 28% are singletons; the top ten hold roughly 8.2%. Turning to this clonotype: Its cognate antigen is unknown. The junction shows a germline mismatch at one end, possibly a read error.

The clonotype originates from a woman under 40 in good health. This chain connects TRBV20-1 to TRBJ2-1; D is possibly TRBD1 (7 bases). The sequenced sample was blood. As DNA, the CDR3 is TGCAATGCTTCTCAACAGGGGAGGAATGAGCAGTTCTTC. Translated, it gives CNASQQGRNEQFF.